This TCR beta chain was documented in a study of PD-L1 blockade in urothelial cancer. The assay was immunoSEQ multiplex PCR, and TCRdb's table has in-frame clones only and misses some. The sample consists of tens of thousands of clones, about 90% of them appearing once. Time point specified: peripheral blood 6 weeks after treatment start. There are 14 residues in the CDR3. The V gene lost 4 bases and the J gene lost 4 bases, with 11 bases spanning the gap. Germline V lookup: CDR1 MGHDK, CDR2 SYGVNS. The sample consisted of PBMCs, taken around atezolizumab (anti-PD-L1) treatment. This chain joins TRBV25-1 and TRBJ1-5; maybe TRBD1 (6 bases). The sequence was collected from a man in his sixties with urothelial cancer. The CDR3, as DNA: TGTGCCAGCAGTGGCATAACAGGGAATCAGCCCCAGCATTTT. This translates into CASSGITGNQPQHF. The whole variable domain, filled in from reference TRBV25-1 and TRBJ1-5, reads EADIYQTPRYLVIGTGKKITLECSQTMGHDKMYWYQQDPGMELHLIHYSYGVNSTEKGDLSSESTVSRIRTEHFPLTLESARPSHTSQYLCASSGITGNQPQHFGDGTRLSIL.